Listed below are T cell receptor beta chains from one sample, sequenced in a study of cytomegalovirus exposure and HLA in healthy donors. Produced via immunoSEQ multiplex PCR; TCRdb's table is partial and in-frame only. This sample has some 90,000 clones, with 87% found just once. The sample consisted of PBMCs. These receptors all stem from a woman under 40 in good health and CMV-seronegative. Each CDR3 is given with its conserved first and last residue. D genes are given only for firm matches. Clone size is not always given. Where it is, it says once, few, many or a class for expanded clones.

clone_size	j_call	d_call	v_call	cdr3_aa	cdr3_nt
NA	TRBJ2-1	TRBD1	TRBV7-2	CASSLGGRTGAGEQFF	TGTGCCAGCAGCTTAGGGGGGCGGACAGGGGCCGGGGAGCAGTTCTTC
NA	TRBJ2-7	NA	TRBV4-2	CASSPRAGPSNYEQYF	TGTGCCAGCAGCCCCCGTGCTGGGCCGAGCAACTACGAGCAGTACTTC
NA	TRBJ1-4	NA	TRBV27	CASSPTWGLEKLFF	TGTGCCAGCAGCCCCACGTGGGGGCTTGAAAAACTGTTTTTT
NA	TRBJ2-4	NA	TRBV4-2	CASSQELLGVEAKNIQYF	TGTGCCAGCAGCCAAGAGCTTCTAGGCGTAGAAGCCAAAAACATTCAGTACTTC
NA	TRBJ1-6	NA	TRBV7-2	CASSQRGTYSPLHF	TGTGCCAGCAGCCAAAGGGGGACCTATTCACCCCTCCACTTT
NA	TRBJ2-3	TRBD2	TRBV11-2	CASSYRGGGTDTQYF	TGTGCCAGCAGCTACCGCGGGGGGGGCACAGATACGCAGTATTTT
NA	TRBJ2-3	NA	TRBV9	CASSGLSTDTQYF	TGTGCCAGCAGCGGTCTAAGTACAGATACGCAGTATTTT
NA	TRBJ1-4	NA	TRBV7-9	CASSSKDGLLRGKLFF	TGTGCCAGCAGCTCCAAGGACGGTCTGCTTAGGGGAAAACTGTTTTTT
NA	TRBJ1-2	TRBD1	TRBV5-1	CASSPSSTGRSYGYTF	TGCGCCAGCAGCCCATCCTCGACAGGGCGCAGCTATGGCTACACCTTC
NA	TRBJ2-5	TRBD1	TRBV29-1	CSVEDKGAGETQYF	TGCAGCGTTGAAGATAAGGGGGCGGGAGAGACCCAGTACTTC
NA	TRBJ2-1	NA	TRBV5-4	CASSPGRSSYNEQFF	TGTGCCAGCAGCCCCGGTCGGAGCTCCTACAATGAGCAGTTCTTC
NA	TRBJ2-7	TRBD1	TRBV9	CASSPRPGQAPYEQYF	TGTGCCAGCAGCCCCCGACCGGGACAGGCCCCCTACGAGCAGTACTTC
few	TRBJ2-6	NA	TRBV2	CASSRTVPGANVLTF	TGTGCCAGCAGTCGGACAGTTCCTGGGGCCAACGTCCTGACTTTC
NA	TRBJ2-7	NA	TRBV10-3	CAISITSLGEEQYF	TGTGCCATCAGTATCACTAGCTTGGGGGAGGAGCAGTACTTC
NA	TRBJ2-7	TRBD1	TRBV14	CASSQGQGGYYEQYF	TGTGCCAGCAGCCAGGGACAGGGGGGCTACTACGAGCAGTACTTC
NA	TRBJ2-7	TRBD1	TRBV29-1	CSVPTGTGGYEQYF	TGCAGCGTCCCAACGGGGACAGGGGGATACGAGCAGTACTTC
NA	TRBJ2-7	NA	TRBV7-2	CASSFRLSYEQYF	TGTGCCAGCAGCTTTCGACTCTCCTACGAGCAGTACTTC
NA	TRBJ2-4	TRBD2	TRBV28	CASSLAGVFKNIQYF	TGTGCCAGCAGTCTAGCGGGAGTTTTCAAAAACATTCAGTACTTC
once	TRBJ1-1	NA	TRBV7-6	CASSYAVNTEAFF	TGTGCCAGCAGCTATGCGGTGAACACTGAAGCTTTCTTT
few	TRBJ1-1	NA	TRBV5-4	CASSPGGMNTEAFF	TGTGCCAGCAGCCCCGGGGGGATGAACACTGAAGCTTTCTTT
NA	TRBJ2-1	NA	TRBV5-6	CASSFNEGGPRSYNEQFF	TGTGCCAGCAGTTTCAATGAGGGGGGGCCCCGCTCCTACAATGAGCAGTTCTTC